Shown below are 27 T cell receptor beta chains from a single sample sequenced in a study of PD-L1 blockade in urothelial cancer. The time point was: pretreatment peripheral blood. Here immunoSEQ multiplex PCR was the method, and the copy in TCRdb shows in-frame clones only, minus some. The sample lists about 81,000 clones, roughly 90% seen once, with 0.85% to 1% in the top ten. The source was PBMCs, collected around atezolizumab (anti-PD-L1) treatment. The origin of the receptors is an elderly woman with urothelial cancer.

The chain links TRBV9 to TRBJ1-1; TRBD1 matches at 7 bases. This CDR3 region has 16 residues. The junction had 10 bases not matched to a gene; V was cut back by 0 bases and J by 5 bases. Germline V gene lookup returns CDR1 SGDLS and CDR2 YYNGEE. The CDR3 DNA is TGTGCCAGCAGCGTAGGCGAGGGGGCCATCGGGACTGAAGCTTTCTTT. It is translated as CASSVGEGAIGTEAFF.

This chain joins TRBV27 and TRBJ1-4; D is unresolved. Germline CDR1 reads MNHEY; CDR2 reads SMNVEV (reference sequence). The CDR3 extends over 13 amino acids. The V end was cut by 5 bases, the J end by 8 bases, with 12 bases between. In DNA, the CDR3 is TGTGCCAGCAGTCGCGCCGATTTGGAAAAACTGTTTTTT. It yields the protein CASSRADLEKLFF.

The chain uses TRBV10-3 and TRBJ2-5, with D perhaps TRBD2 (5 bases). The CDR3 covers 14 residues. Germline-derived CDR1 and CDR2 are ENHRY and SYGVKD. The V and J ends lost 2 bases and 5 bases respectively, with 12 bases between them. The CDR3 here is CAISETQSGETQYF. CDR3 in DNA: TGTGCCATCAGTGAGACCCAGTCGGGGGAGACCCAGTACTTC.

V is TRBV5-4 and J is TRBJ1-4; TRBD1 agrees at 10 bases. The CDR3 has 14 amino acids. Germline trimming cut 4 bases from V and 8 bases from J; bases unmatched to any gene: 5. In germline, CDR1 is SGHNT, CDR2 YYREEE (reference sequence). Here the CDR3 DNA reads TGTGCCAGCAGCACTCCGGGACAGGGGGAAAAACTGTTTTTT. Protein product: CASSTPGQGEKLFF.

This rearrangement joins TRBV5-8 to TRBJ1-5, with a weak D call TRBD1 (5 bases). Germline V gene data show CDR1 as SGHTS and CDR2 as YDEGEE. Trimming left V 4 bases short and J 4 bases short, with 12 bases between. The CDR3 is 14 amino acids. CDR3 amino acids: CASSPDRSNQPQHF. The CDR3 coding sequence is TGTGCCAGCAGCCCCGACAGAAGTAATCAGCCCCAGCATTTT.

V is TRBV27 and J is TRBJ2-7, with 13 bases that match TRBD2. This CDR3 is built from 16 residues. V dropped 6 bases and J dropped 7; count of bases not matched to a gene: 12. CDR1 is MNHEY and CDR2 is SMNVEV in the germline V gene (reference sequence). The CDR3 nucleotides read TGTGCCAGCAGCCGAATACTAGCGGGAGGGCCCCTGGAGCAGTACTTC. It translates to CASSRILAGGPLEQYF.

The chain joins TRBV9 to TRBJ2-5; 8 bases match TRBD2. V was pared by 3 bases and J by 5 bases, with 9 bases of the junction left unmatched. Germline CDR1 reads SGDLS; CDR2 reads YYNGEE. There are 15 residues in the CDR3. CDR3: CASSASGTSRETQYF. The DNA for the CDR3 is TGTGCCAGCAGCGCTTCCGGGACTAGTCGGGAGACCCAGTACTTC.

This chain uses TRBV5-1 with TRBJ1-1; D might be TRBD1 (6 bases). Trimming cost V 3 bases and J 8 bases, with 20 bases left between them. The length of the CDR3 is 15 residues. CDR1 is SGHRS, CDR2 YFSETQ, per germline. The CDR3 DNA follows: TGCGCCAGCAGCTCCCAGGACAGAGGCGTTTGGGAAGCTTTCTTT. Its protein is CASSSQDRGVWEAFF.

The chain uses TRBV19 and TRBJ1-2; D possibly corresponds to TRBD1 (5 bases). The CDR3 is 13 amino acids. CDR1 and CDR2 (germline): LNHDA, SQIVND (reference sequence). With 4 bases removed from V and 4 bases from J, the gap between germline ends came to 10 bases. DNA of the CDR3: TGTGCCAGTAGTACGACAGCTTTCTATGGCTACACCTTC. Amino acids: CASSTTAFYGYTF.

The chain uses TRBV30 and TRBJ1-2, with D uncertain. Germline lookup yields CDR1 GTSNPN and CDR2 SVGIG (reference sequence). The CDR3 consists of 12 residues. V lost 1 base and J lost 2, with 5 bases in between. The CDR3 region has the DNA TGTGCCTGGAGTGGGAGAAACTATGGCTACACCTTC. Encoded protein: CAWSGRNYGYTF.

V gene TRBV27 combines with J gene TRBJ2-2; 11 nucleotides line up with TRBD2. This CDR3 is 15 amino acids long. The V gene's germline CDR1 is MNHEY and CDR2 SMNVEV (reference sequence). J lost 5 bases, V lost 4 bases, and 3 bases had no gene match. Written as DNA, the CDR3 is TGTGCCAGCAGTTATAGCGGGAGGGTTACCGGGGAGCTGTTTTTT. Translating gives CASSYSGRVTGELFF.

In nucleotides, the CDR3 is TGTGCCAGCAGCCAAGATCGGGGAGCGGGAGGGGTGAATGAGCAGTTCTTC. Its translation: CASSQDRGAGGVNEQFF. This chain uses TRBV4-2 with TRBJ2-1, with 10 nucleotides matching TRBD2. Germline values: CDR1 LGHNA, CDR2 YNFKEQ. This CDR3 region has 17 residues. V was pared by 0 bases and J by 7 bases, with 9 bases of the junction left unmatched.

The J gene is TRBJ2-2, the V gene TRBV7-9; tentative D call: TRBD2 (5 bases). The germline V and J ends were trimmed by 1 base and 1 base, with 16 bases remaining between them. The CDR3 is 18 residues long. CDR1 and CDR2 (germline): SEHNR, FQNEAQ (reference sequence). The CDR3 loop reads CASSLGLFAGENTGELFF. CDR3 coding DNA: TGTGCCAGCAGCTTAGGGCTGTTTGCGGGCGAGAACACCGGGGAGCTGTTTTTT.

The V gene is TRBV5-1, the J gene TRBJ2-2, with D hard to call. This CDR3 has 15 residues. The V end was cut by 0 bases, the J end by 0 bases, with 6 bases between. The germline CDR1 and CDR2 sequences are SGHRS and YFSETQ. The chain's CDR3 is CASSLVGSNTGELFF. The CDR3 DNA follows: TGCGCCAGCAGCTTGGTCGGGTCGAACACCGGGGAGCTGTTTTTT.

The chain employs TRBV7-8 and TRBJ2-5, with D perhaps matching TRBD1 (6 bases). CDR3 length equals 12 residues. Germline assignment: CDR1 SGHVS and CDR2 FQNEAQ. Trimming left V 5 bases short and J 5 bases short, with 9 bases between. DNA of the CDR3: TGTGCCAGCAGCCAGGGGTCCGAGACCCAGTACTTC. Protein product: CASSQGSETQYF.

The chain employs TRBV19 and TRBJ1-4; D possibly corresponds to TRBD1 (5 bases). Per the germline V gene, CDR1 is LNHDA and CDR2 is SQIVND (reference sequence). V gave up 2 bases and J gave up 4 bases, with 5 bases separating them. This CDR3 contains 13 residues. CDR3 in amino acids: CASSIQGNEKLFF. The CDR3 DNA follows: TGTGCCAGTAGTATACAGGGTAATGAAAAACTGTTTTTT.

CDR3 DNA: TGTGCCAGCAGCGTAGCTACCTCGGGGGGCGTTCAGTTCTTC. This sequence encodes CASSVATSGGVQFF. The rearrangement joins TRBV9 to TRBJ2-1, with a tentative D call TRBD2 (7 bases). Per germline, CDR1 SGDLS and CDR2 YYNGEE. The CDR3 totals 14 residues. V dropped 0 bases and J dropped 13 bases, with 17 bases sitting between them. Combining the CDR3 with reference TRBV9 and TRBJ2-1 gives the whole variable domain DSGVTQTPKHLITATGQRVTLRCSPRSGDLSVYWYQQSLDQGLQFLIQYYNGEERAKGNILERFSAQQFPDLHSELNLSSLELGDSALYFCASSVATSGGVQFFGPGTRLTVL.

Written as DNA, the CDR3 is TGTGCCAGCAGCTTAGGGTCGAGCGGGAGGATAGAGACCCAGTACTTC. Amino acids: CASSLGSSGRIETQYF. The chain has TRBV11-3 and TRBJ2-5, with TRBD2 identical over 9 bases. The CDR3 has 16 amino acids. Germline V gene lookup returns CDR1 SGHNT and CDR2 YENEEA. With 1 base clipped from V and 4 bases from J, the junction kept 7 bases outside the gene matches.

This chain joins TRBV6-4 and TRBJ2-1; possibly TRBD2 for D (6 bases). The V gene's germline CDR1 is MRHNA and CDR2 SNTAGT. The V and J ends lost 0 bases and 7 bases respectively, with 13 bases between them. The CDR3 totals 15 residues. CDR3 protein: CASSDSSAGRNEQFF. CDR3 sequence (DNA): TGTGCCAGCAGTGACTCGTCTGCGGGACGAAATGAGCAGTTCTTC.

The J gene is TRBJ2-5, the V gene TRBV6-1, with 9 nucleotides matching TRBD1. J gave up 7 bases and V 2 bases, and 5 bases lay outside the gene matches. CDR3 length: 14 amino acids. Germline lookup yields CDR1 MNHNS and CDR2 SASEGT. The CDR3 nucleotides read TGTGCCAGCAGTGAATCGACAGGGGGTATGACCCAGTACTTC. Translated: CASSESTGGMTQYF.

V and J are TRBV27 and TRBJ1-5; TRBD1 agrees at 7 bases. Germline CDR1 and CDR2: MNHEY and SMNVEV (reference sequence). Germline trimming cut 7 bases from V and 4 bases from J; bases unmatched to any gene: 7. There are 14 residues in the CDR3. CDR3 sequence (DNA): TGTGCCAGCAAGACAGGGAATAGAAATCAGCCCCAGCATTTT. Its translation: CASKTGNRNQPQHF.

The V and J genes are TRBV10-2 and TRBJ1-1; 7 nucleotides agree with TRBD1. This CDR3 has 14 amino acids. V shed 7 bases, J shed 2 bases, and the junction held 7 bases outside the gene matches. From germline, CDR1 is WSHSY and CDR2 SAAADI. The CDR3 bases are TGCGCCAGCACCCCACAGGGGATAAACACTGAAGCTTTCTTT. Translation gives CASTPQGINTEAFF.

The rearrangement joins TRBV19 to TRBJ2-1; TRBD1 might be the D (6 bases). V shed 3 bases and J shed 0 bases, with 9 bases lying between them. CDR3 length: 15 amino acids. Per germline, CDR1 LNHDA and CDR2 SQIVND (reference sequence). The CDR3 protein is CASSMVRGSYNEQFF. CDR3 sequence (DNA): TGTGCCAGTAGTATGGTCAGGGGCTCCTACAATGAGCAGTTCTTC.

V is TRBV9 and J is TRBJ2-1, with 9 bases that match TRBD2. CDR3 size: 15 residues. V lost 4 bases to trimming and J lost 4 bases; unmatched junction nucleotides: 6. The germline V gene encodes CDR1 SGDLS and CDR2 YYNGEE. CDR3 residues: CASSPRTSAYNEQFF. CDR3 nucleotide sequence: TGTGCCAGCAGCCCCCGGACTAGCGCTTACAATGAGCAGTTCTTC.

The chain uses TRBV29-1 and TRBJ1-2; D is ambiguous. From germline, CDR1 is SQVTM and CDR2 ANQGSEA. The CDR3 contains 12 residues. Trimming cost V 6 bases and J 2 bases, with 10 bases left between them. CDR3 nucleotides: TGCAGCGTGGGAGAGGAGAACTATGGCTACACCTTC. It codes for CSVGEENYGYTF.

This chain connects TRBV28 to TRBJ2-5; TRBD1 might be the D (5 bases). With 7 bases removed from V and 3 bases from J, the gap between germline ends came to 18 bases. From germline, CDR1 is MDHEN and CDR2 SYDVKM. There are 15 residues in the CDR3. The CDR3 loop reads CASTSLQGAEETQYF. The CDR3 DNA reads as TGTGCCAGCACTTCGCTCCAAGGGGCGGAAGAGACCCAGTACTTC.

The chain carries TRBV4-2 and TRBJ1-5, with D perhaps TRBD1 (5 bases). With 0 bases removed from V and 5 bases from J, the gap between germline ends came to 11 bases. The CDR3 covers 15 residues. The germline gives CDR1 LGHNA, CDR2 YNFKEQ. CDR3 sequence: CASSQDPSGYQPQHF. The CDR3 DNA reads TGTGCCAGCAGCCAAGACCCCTCAGGGTATCAGCCCCAGCATTTT.